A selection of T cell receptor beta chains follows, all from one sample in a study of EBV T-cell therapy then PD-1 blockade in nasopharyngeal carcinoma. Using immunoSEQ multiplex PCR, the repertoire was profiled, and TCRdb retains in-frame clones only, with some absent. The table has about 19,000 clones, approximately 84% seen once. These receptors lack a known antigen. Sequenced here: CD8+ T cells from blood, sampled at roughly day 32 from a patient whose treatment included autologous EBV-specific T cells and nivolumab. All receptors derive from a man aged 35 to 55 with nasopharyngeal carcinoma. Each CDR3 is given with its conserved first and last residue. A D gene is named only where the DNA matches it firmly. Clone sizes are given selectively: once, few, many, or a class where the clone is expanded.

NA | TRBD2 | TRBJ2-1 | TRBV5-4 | TGTGCCAGCAGCTTTAGCGGGGGGGCGGTCGGTGAGCAGTTCTTC | CASSFSGGAVGEQFF
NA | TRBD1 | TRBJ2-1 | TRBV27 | TGTGCCAGCAGTAAGCCCCCGGGACAGTTGAGGACCTACAATGAGCAGTTCTTC | CASSKPPGQLRTYNEQFF
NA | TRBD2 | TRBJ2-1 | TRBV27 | TGTGCCAGCAGTTTTTTAGCGGGGGGGCCCAATGAGCAGTTCTTC | CASSFLAGGPNEQFF
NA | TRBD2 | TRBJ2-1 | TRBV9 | TGTGCCAGCAGCGTAGAAGGCGGGGGGGCCGTCTACAATGAGCAGTTCTTC | CASSVEGGGAVYNEQFF
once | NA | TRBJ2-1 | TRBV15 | TGTGCCACCAGCAGAGATTCGAGGGTCCCCTACAATGAGCAGTTCTTC | CATSRDSRVPYNEQFF
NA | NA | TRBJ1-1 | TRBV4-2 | TGTGCCAGCAGCAAACTGCGAGGGGGAGTTTGTACTGAAGCTTTCTTT | CASSKLRGGVCTEAFF
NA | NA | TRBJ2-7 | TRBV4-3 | TGCGCCAGCAGCCAACTCAGAGTCCCTAATCACGAGCAGTACTTC | CASSQLRVPNHEQYF
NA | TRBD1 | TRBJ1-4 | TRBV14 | TGTGCCAGCAGCCAAGGGGGACAGGGTTTCACTAATGAAAAACTGTTTTTT | CASSQGGQGFTNEKLFF
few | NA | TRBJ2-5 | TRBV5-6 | TGTGCCAGCAGCAGCTGGGTGGGCGAACCCGGGGAGACCCAGTACTTC | CASSSWVGEPGETQYF
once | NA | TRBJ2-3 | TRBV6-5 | TGTGCCAGCAGTCACGGGGACACAGATACGCAGTATTTT | CASSHGDTDTQYF
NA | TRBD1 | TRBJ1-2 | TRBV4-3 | TGCGCCAGCAGCCAAGACGGACAGGGGGCTAACTATGGCTACACCTTC | CASSQDGQGANYGYTF
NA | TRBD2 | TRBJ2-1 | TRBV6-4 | TGTGCCAGCAGTGAGGCACTAGCGGGTGAGCAGTTCTTC | CASSEALAGEQFF
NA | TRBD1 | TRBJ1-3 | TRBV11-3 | TGTGCCAGCAGCATAAAACGGACAGGGGCTGGAAACACCATATATTTT | CASSIKRTGAGNTIYF
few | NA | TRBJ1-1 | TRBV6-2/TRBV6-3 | TGTGCCAGCAGTTACGGGACTGAAGCTTTCTTT | CASSYGTEAFF
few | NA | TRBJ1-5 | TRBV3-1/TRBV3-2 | TGTGCCAGCAGCCAAGACCGGGGTAGCAATCAGCCCCAGCATTTT | CASSQDRGSNQPQHF
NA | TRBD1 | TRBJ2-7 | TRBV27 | TGTGCCAGCAGTTTACTTGGGACAGGTATCTACGAGCAGTACTTC | CASSLLGTGIYEQYF
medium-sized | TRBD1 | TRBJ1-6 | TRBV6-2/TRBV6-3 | TGTGCCAGCAGTTACTCTCCGGACAGGGGTGGCAAGTCACCCCTCCACTTT | CASSYSPDRGGKSPLHF
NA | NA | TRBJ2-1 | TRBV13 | TGTGCCAGCAGCGTACAGGGCCCTTTCTCCTACAATGAGCAGTTCTTC | CASSVQGPFSYNEQFF
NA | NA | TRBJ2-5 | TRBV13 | TGTGCCAGCAGCCTCAGCCCCATTGAGGAGACCCAGTACTTC | CASSLSPIEETQYF
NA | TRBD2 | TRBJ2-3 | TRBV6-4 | TGTGCCAGCAGTGCTAGCGGGGGCACAGATACGCAGTATTTT | CASSASGGTDTQYF
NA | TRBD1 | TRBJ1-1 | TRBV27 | TGTGCCAGCGGCGTCCGGGACAGGGTGGTTTTTACTGAAGCTTTCTTT | CASGVRDRVVFTEAFF
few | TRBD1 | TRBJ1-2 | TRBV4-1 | TGCGCCAGCAGCCAAGATACAGGGGCTAACTATGGCTACACCTTC | CASSQDTGANYGYTF
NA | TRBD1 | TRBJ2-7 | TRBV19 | TGTGCCAGTAGCTGGACAGGGTCCTACGAGCAGTACTTC | CASSWTGSYEQYF
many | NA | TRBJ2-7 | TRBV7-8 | TGTGCCAGCAGCTTTGGAACCGTATGGTACTTC | CASSFGTVWYF
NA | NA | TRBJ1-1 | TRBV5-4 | TGTGCCAGCAACAAACAGTCTGGGCACACTGAAGCTTTCTTT | CASNKQSGHTEAFF
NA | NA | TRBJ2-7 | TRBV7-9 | TGTGCCAGCAGCTTAGCGGGGACCGAGCAGTACTTC | CASSLAGTEQYF
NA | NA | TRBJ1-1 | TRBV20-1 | TGCAGTGCTAGTAAGAAGGGGAGGAGGGACACTGAAGCTTTCTTT | CSASKKGRRDTEAFF
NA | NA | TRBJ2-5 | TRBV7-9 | TGTGCCAGCACTTTTTGGGTGACTCAGGAAGAGGAGACCCAGTACTTC | CASTFWVTQEEETQYF
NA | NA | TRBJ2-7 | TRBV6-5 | TGTGCCAGCGGACAGTGGGGGGACGACTACGAGCAGTACTTC | CASGQWGDDYEQYF
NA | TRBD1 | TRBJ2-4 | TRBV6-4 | TGTGCCAGCAGTGCCGGGACAGGGTTAGCCAAAAACATTCAGTACTTC | CASSAGTGLAKNIQYF
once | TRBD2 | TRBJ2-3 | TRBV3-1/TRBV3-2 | TGTGCCAGCAGCCAAGTAGGCGGGAGGACAGATACGCAGTATTTT | CASSQVGGRTDTQYF
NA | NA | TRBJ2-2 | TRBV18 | TGTGCCAGCTCACCGGCTGAGAACACCGGGGAGCTGTTTTTT | CASSPAENTGELFF
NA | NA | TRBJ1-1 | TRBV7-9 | TGTGCCAGCAGCTTAGTCGTCGTAACGAACACTGAAGCTTTCTTT | CASSLVVVTNTEAFF
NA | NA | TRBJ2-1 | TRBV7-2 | TGTGCCAGCAGCCCACGGGAAGGGGTCCCTCTTCAGTCTAATGAGCAGTTCTTC | CASSPREGVPLQSNEQFF
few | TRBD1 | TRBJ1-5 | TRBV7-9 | TGTGCCAGCAGCCAAGACAGGGGTAACCAGCCCCAGCATTTT | CASSQDRGNQPQHF
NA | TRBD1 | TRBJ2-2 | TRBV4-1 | TGCGCCAGCAGCCAAGAAGGGACAGGGGGGGCCGGGGAGCTGTTTTTT | CASSQEGTGGAGELFF
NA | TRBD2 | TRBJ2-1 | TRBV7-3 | TGTGCCAGCAGCTTTAGCGGGGGTTTCTACAATGAGCAGTTCTTC | CASSFSGGFYNEQFF
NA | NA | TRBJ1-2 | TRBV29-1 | TGCAGCGTTGAAGGGGGCGGTAAGAACTATGGCTACACCTTC | CSVEGGGKNYGYTF
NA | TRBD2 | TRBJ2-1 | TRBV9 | TGTGCCAGCAGCATCGGGACTAACAATGAGCAGTTCTTC | CASSIGTNNEQFF
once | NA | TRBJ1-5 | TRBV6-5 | TGTGCCAGCAGTTACTCGTCAGGGAATCAGCCCCAGCATTTT | CASSYSSGNQPQHF
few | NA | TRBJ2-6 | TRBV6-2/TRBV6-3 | TGTGCCAGCAGTTACAACTCTGGGGCCAACGTCCTGACTTTC | CASSYNSGANVLTF